This TCR beta chain came from a study of radiation and T cells in renal cell carcinoma. The table lists this clone with a count of one. One end of the junction varies from germline; a read error may be responsible. Noted time point: baseline pretreatment blood. Treatment specified: 15 Gy SBRT to primary tumor, nephrectomy 4 weeks later. The CDR3 has 13 amino acids. Germline CDR1 and CDR2: MNHEY and SVGAGI. The assay was immunoSEQ multiplex PCR, and TCRdb's table has in-frame clones only and misses some. The profile shows approximately 150,000 clones, about 87% of them singletons. J is TRBJ1-4 and V is TRBV6-5; D gene unclear. The sequences come from blood, collected from a patient whose treatment included radiotherapy and nephrectomy. The receptor comes from a woman in her 70s with renal cell carcinoma. The DNA for the CDR3 is TGTGCCAGCAGCTCTGCCCCCTCTTGGCCGAAGGTTTTT. This encodes CASSSAPSWPKVF.